This T cell receptor (beta chain) was sequenced in a study of blood T cell repertoires in COVID-19. Study at large: Specimens from acute and convalescent COVID-19 originated in the United States, Italy and Spain. PBMCs, B-cell-depleted T cells, or T cells provided the cDNA or gDNA that made up the material.

Authors' analysis steps: Amplification from reference gene primers served as the basis for estimated nucleated cell counts. Sequencing was performed with immunoSEQ multiplex PCR; in TCRdb, only in-frame clones are kept and a portion is missing. Clonal size and the V and J genes are those of that table, whereas D and trimming came from the DNA. The top ten clones hold over 12% of a sample with about 150,000 clones, 82% of them seen once. This clone was seen only a few times. The germline CDR1 and CDR2 sequences are LGHDT and YNNKEL (reference sequence). Between the trimmed V and J ends, which lost 0 bases and 7 bases, there was a span of 12 bases. This CDR3 is 15 amino acids long.

This clonotype originated in a human donor with acute or convalescent COVID-19. The donor label of this sample is uncertain. The chain employs TRBV3-1 (or the pseudogene TRBV3-2) and TRBJ1-4, with unresolved D. Sequences were obtained from peripheral blood. The CDR3 DNA follows: TGTGCCAGCAGCCAAGATTCGACTTACCGTGAAAAACTGTTTTTT. Amino acids: CASSQDSTYREKLFF.